This TCR beta chain was documented in a study of spatial heterogeneity in lung cancer. Study-wide background: Alpha-chain sequences were consistently detected in smaller numbers than beta-chain sequences.

The V and J ends lost 5 bases and 4 bases, in that order; junction bases with no gene match: 6. The CDR3 covers 16 residues. CDR1 and CDR2 from the germline V gene are MDHEN and SYDVKM. This clonotype is labeled large. Antigen specificity is unknown. Time point reported: sample taken at primary tumor resection. Samples came from roughly 75 TRACERx patients with untreated early-stage lung cancer. The authors sequenced whole RNA from tumor, nontumor lung or frozen PBMC without sorting. TCRdb used MiXCR to reprocess the 5' RACE reads, holding one entry per CDR3 protein. This sample has some 900 distinct CDR3 sequences; about 35% occur once, and the top ten carry 15% to 20%. General study findings and limits: In tumors, expanded intratumoral alpha and beta TCR counts tracked mutation counts.

Sequences were derived from lung tumor tissue, sampled at surgery. The receptor comes from a female donor with early-stage non-small cell lung cancer. The chain links TRBV28 to TRBJ2-1; 12 nucleotides agree with TRBD2. The DNA for the CDR3 is TGTGCCAGCAGTCCCTCCGGGACTAGCGGGTACAATGAGCAGTTCTTC. It specifies CASSPSGTSGYNEQFF.